A selection of T cell receptor beta chains follows, all from one sample in a study of post-analysis software for immune sequencing data. TCRdb redid the calling of the PCR reads with MiXCR, one entry per CDR3 protein. The sample contains hundreds of thousands of distinct CDR3 sequences, around 40% of which appear only once. Sequences were obtained from blood. The receptors were gathered from a girl under 18 with multiple sclerosis. CDR3s include the opening cysteine and the closing phenylalanine or tryptophan. The D gene is left open where the match is weak. Where a row states a size, it is once, few, many or the class of an expanded clone; other rows omit it.

V: TRBV12-3/TRBV12-4; J: TRBJ2-3; size: .; D: TRBD2; DNA: TGTGCCAGCGGAAAGACTAGCGGGAGTACAGATACGCAGTATTTT; CDR3: CASGKTSGSTDTQYF
V: TRBV20-1; J: TRBJ2-5; size: .; D: .; DNA: TGCAGTGCCAGAAAACGAGCGGGTCTTTCGGAGACCCAGTACTTC; CDR3: CSARKRAGLSETQYF
V: TRBV29-1; J: TRBJ1-4; size: .; D: .; DNA: TGCAGCGTTGGCTTGCGGTTTAATGAAAAACTGTTTTTT; CDR3: CSVGLRFNEKLFF
V: TRBV5-1; J: TRBJ2-2; size: few; D: .; DNA: TGCGCCAGCAGCTTGGGCCGCATCTCGAACACCGGGGAGCTGTTTTTT; CDR3: CASSLGRISNTGELFF
V: TRBV5-1; J: TRBJ2-4; size: few; D: TRBD2; DNA: TGCGCCAGCAGCACCTCTAGCGGCAAAAACATCCAGTACTTC; CDR3: CASSTSSGKNIQYF
V: TRBV7-3; J: TRBJ2-4; size: .; D: TRBD2; DNA: TGTGCCGGCAGCTCTGCGGGCGGGGGCATTCAGTACTTC; CDR3: CAGSSAGGGIQYF
V: TRBV27; J: TRBJ1-5; size: once; D: .; DNA: TGTGCCAGCAGTCCCGCGAGCAATCAGCCCCAGCATTTT; CDR3: CASSPASNQPQHF
V: TRBV14; J: TRBJ1-2; size: .; D: .; DNA: TGTGCCAGCAGCCCGCCGGGACACCCCTATGGCTACACCTTC; CDR3: CASSPPGHPYGYTF
V: TRBV20-1; J: TRBJ2-5; size: few; D: .; DNA: TGCAGTGCTAGCTGGGGCAGTGAGGGCCAAGAGACCCAGTACTTC; CDR3: CSASWGSEGQETQYF
V: TRBV7-3; J: TRBJ1-2; size: .; D: .; DNA: TGTGCCAGCAGCTTAAGGGCAGATAACTATGGCTACACCTTC; CDR3: CASSLRADNYGYTF
V: TRBV7-2; J: TRBJ2-1; size: once; D: TRBD2; DNA: TGTGCCGGCAGCCTCTCCGGGACTAGCGGGAGGGCCCCCAATGAGCAGTTCTTC; CDR3: CAGSLSGTSGRAPNEQFF
V: TRBV7-2; J: TRBJ1-1; size: .; D: .; DNA: TGTGCCAGCAGCTTAGCGCTGGCAGAGAACACTGAAGCTTTCTTT; CDR3: CASSLALAENTEAFF
V: TRBV4-1; J: TRBJ1-2; size: .; D: .; DNA: TGCACCAGCAGCCAAGTAACGGAGAACTATGGCTACACCTTC; CDR3: CTSSQVTENYGYTF
V: TRBV4-3; J: TRBJ2-2; size: once; D: .; DNA: TGCGCCAGCAGCCAAGTGGGACTCCTAGGCGGGGAGCTGTTTTTT; CDR3: CASSQVGLLGGELFF
V: TRBV2; J: TRBJ2-3; size: .; D: .; DNA: TGTGCCAGCAACACTATGGCGGATACGCAGTATTTT; CDR3: CASNTMADTQYF
V: TRBV7-2; J: TRBJ2-5; size: few; D: .; DNA: TGTGCCAGCAGCCTTCGACAGGACGGGTTAGAGACCCAGTACTTC; CDR3: CASSLRQDGLETQYF
V: TRBV6-5; J: TRBJ2-1; size: few; D: .; DNA: TGTGCCAGCAGTTACTCGGGCACCTACAATGAGCAGTTCTTC; CDR3: CASSYSGTYNEQFF
V: TRBV29-1; J: TRBJ2-1; size: few; D: TRBD2; DNA: TGCAGCGTTCTCGGTAGCGGGGCGATAGGGTCCTACAATGAGCAGTTCTTC; CDR3: CSVLGSGAIGSYNEQFF
V: TRBV7-2; J: TRBJ1-5; size: few; D: TRBD1; DNA: TGTGCCAGCAGCTTAGCGCCGGGACAGGGGCAGCCCCAGCATTTT; CDR3: CASSLAPGQGQPQHF
V: TRBV20-1; J: TRBJ2-7; size: few; D: TRBD1; DNA: TGCAGTGCTCTAGGACAGGGTAAGGACGAGCAGTACTTC; CDR3: CSALGQGKDEQYF
V: TRBV28; J: TRBJ1-2; size: .; D: .; DNA: TGTGCCAGCAAACGGGCAGGGGAGGTATGGGGCTATGGCTACACCTTC; CDR3: CASKRAGEVWGYGYTF
V: TRBV18; J: TRBJ1-2; size: .; D: TRBD1; DNA: TGTGCCAGCTCACCACAACAGGGGATTGATGGCTACACCTTC; CDR3: CASSPQQGIDGYTF
V: TRBV9; J: TRBJ2-7; size: .; D: .; DNA: TGTGCCAGCAGCGTAACAGGACAGCCCTACGAGCAGTACTTC; CDR3: CASSVTGQPYEQYF
V: TRBV7-9; J: TRBJ2-7; size: .; D: TRBD2; DNA: TGTGCCAGCAGCTTATCGGCTAGCGGCGAGCAGTACTTC; CDR3: CASSLSASGEQYF
V: TRBV20-1; J: TRBJ1-5; size: .; D: TRBD1; DNA: TGCAGTGCTACGGACAGGGGGGACTATAGCAATCAGCCCCAGCATTTT; CDR3: CSATDRGDYSNQPQHF
V: TRBV12-3/TRBV12-4; J: TRBJ2-7; size: few; D: TRBD1; DNA: TGTGCCAGCAGCCGGACAGGCGGCTCCTACGAGCAGTACTTC; CDR3: CASSRTGGSYEQYF
V: TRBV6-6; J: TRBJ2-5; size: few; D: .; DNA: TGTGCCAGCAGTGATACAGTAAAAGAGACCCAGTACTTC; CDR3: CASSDTVKETQYF
V: TRBV10-3; J: TRBJ2-1; size: few; D: TRBD2; DNA: TGTGCCACGGGGGAGGGGACTAGCGGATGGGATGAGCAGTTCTTC; CDR3: CATGEGTSGWDEQFF
V: TRBV20-1; J: TRBJ2-2; size: few; D: .; DNA: TGCAGTGCTAGAGATGCGCGGAACACCGGGGAGCTGTTTTTT; CDR3: CSARDARNTGELFF
V: TRBV20-1; J: TRBJ2-7; size: few; D: .; DNA: TGCAGTGCTAGTCGAGGTTACGAGCAGTACTTC; CDR3: CSASRGYEQYF
V: TRBV20-1; J: TRBJ2-5; size: few; D: TRBD2; DNA: TGCAGTGCTAAGGGGACTAGCCCCCAAGAGACCCAGTACTTC; CDR3: CSAKGTSPQETQYF
V: TRBV29-1; J: TRBJ1-2; size: .; D: .; DNA: TGCAGCGTTGAACCGGGAGTGGCGGGGGGCTACACCTTC; CDR3: CSVEPGVAGGYTF
V: TRBV7-9; J: TRBJ2-1; size: few; D: .; DNA: TGTGCCAGCAGCGAGGGGTGGTTATTTGATGAGCAGTTCTTC; CDR3: CASSEGWLFDEQFF
V: TRBV28; J: TRBJ1-4; size: .; D: .; DNA: TGTGCCAGTAGCCCTCAACCATACGGACTGTTTTTT; CDR3: CASSPQPYGLFF
V: TRBV2; J: TRBJ2-7; size: .; D: TRBD2; DNA: TGTGCCAGCAGCCCAAGACTAGCGGGAGATTTCTCCTACGAGCAGTACTTC; CDR3: CASSPRLAGDFSYEQYF
V: TRBV28; J: TRBJ2-3; size: .; D: TRBD1; DNA: TGTGCCAGCAGCTCCGGGACAGGGTCAGATACGCAGTATTTT; CDR3: CASSSGTGSDTQYF
V: TRBV6-5; J: TRBJ2-2; size: few; D: .; DNA: TGTGCCAGCAGTTACTCGATCAGTCAGGACACCGGGGAGCTGTTTTTT; CDR3: CASSYSISQDTGELFF
V: TRBV20-1; J: TRBJ1-2; size: once; D: TRBD1; DNA: TGCAGTGCTAACCGGGGCAGGGGGTACTATGGCTACACCTTC; CDR3: CSANRGRGYYGYTF
V: TRBV5-1; J: TRBJ2-1; size: .; D: .; DNA: TGCGCCGGCAGCCAGGGGAATGAGCAGTTCTTC; CDR3: CAGSQGNEQFF
V: TRBV29-1; J: TRBJ2-1; size: few; D: .; DNA: TGCAGCGTTATCGAGTCGATCAATGAGCAGTTCTTC; CDR3: CSVIESINEQFF
V: TRBV18; J: TRBJ2-3; size: .; D: TRBD1; DNA: TGTGCCAGCTCACTAGGACAGGCCACAGATACGCAGTATTTT; CDR3: CASSLGQATDTQYF
V: TRBV12-3/TRBV12-4; J: TRBJ2-7; size: .; D: TRBD2; DNA: TGTGCCAGCAGTTTGTTGAGCGGGGCTCTACTAGAGCAGTACTTC; CDR3: CASSLLSGALLEQYF
V: TRBV5-6; J: TRBJ2-7; size: .; D: .; DNA: TGTGCCAGTCGAGGAGGGAGCTCCTACGAGCAGTACTTC; CDR3: CASRGGSSYEQYF
V: TRBV28; J: TRBJ2-3; size: .; D: .; DNA: TGTGCCAGCAGTGGTCAGACTAGCACAGATACGCAGTATTTT; CDR3: CASSGQTSTDTQYF
V: TRBV10-3; J: TRBJ2-5; size: .; D: .; DNA: TGTGCCATCAGCGACGATCGGGGGCAAGAGACCCAGTACTTC; CDR3: CAISDDRGQETQYF